This section outlines one T cell receptor beta chain sequence together with its context. Its antigen is currently unknown. These data come from a study of blood T cells in healthy people across ages. Broader study findings: The recorded TCR beta diversity per million T cells decreased in a roughly linear manner with age.

Together with a sample-barcoded 5' primer, a J-beta primer mix was included in a second PCR lasting roughly 6 to 12 cycles. MiXCR, run by TCRdb on the 5' RACE reads, gives a single entry per CDR3 protein. The sample has 1.5 million to 2 million distinct CDR3 sequences; 30% to 35% are singletons. V gave up 0 bases and J gave up 7 bases, with 9 bases separating them. This CDR3 contains 13 residues. Germline CDR1 and CDR2: MGHRA and YSYEKL. Sequencing was carried out using blood. The source of this sequence is a woman aged 25 to 39 in good health. This chain links TRBV4-1 with TRBJ1-1; D is ambiguous. The CDR3, as DNA: TGCGCCAGCAGCCAAGATCATCAGCTTGAAGCTTTCTTT. Amino acid sequence: CASSQDHQLEAFF.